Each of the 14 T cell receptor beta chains below was sequenced from the same sample in a study of read filtering for tumor transcriptome and immune sequencing. Molecular barcoded adaptors covering alpha/delta and beta/gamma chains were used on approximately 400 ng RNA. A single record per CDR3 protein comes from TCRdb applying MiXCR to the reads. The sample shows 50,000 or so distinct CDR3 sequences, around 19% of them seen only once. Source material: a population of CD138-negative cells sorted from bone marrow. The receptors derive from a donor aged 40 or over with multiple myeloma.

The table lists this clonotype with many counts. V usage is TRBV6-4 and J usage is TRBJ2-2, with 7 bases that match TRBD2. Germline V gene data show CDR1 as MRHNA and CDR2 as SNTAGT. The CDR3 length is 14 residues. The V and J ends lost 5 bases and 2 bases, in that order; junction bases with no gene match: 2. CDR3 amino acids: CASSLAVNTGELFF. The CDR3 bases are TGTGCCAGCAGTCTAGCGGTTAACACCGGGGAGCTGTTTTTT.

This clonotype was seen repeatedly, ten times or more. V gene TRBV7-2 combines with J gene TRBJ1-5; a possible D gene is TRBD1 (5 bases). This CDR3 is built from 14 residues. Looked up from germline, CDR1 is SGHTA and CDR2 is FQGNSA. V was clipped by 4 bases and J by 2 bases, with 9 bases between them. In DNA, the CDR3 is TGTGCCAGCAGCTCAGGGACGGGCAATCAGCCCCAGCATTTT. Encoded protein: CASSSGTGNQPQHF.

The table lists this clonotype with many counts. The chain carries TRBV2 and TRBJ2-3; TRBD2 agrees at 12 bases. V lost 6 bases to trimming and J lost 2 bases; unmatched junction nucleotides: 9. From germline, CDR1 is SNHLY and CDR2 FYNNEI. The CDR3 has 17 residues. CDR3 sequence: CASSYGRTSGNTDTQYF. CDR3 nucleotides: TGTGCCAGCAGCTACGGCCGGACTAGCGGGAACACAGATACGCAGTATTTT.

The rearrangement joins TRBV3-1 to TRBJ2-3, with TRBD2 as a possible D gene (5 bases). Germline CDR1 is LGHDT and CDR2 is YNNKEL (reference sequence). Deletions cut 4 bases from V and 3 bases from J, with 11 bases between. CDR3 length: 14 amino acids. DNA for the CDR3: TGTGCCAGCAGCCCCAGACTAAGGACAGATACGCAGTATTTT. Its translation: CASSPRLRTDTQYF.

This chain uses TRBV20-1 with TRBJ2-7; D is possibly TRBD1 or TRBD2 (7 bases each). The germline V gene encodes CDR1 DFQATT and CDR2 SNEGSKA (reference sequence). The CDR3 totals 17 residues. Trimming shortened V by 6 bases and J by 7 bases, and 31 bases separated the two germline ends. CDR3 DNA sequence: TGCAGTGCCTCGGGAGGACCCCAGCGGTTAATACAGGGGGAGCAGTACTTC. It yields the protein CSASGGPQRLIQGEQYF.

The chain carries TRBV19 and TRBJ1-5; D ambiguous. V was cut by 5 bases and J by 2 bases, with 10 bases left in between. Germline CDR1 LNHDA, CDR2 SQIVND (reference sequence). CDR3 length: 14 amino acids. The chain's CDR3 is CASSPGGRNQPQHF. The CDR3 nucleotides are TGTGCCAGTAGTCCAGGAGGACGCAATCAGCCCCAGCATTTT. Full variable domain (missing parts from reference TRBV19 and TRBJ1-5): DGGITQSPKYLFRKEGQNVTLSCEQNLNHDAMYWYRQDPGQGLRLIYYSQIVNDFQKGDIAEGYSVSREKKESFPLTVTSAQKNPTAFYLCASSPGGRNQPQHFGDGTRLSIL.

Details on this clonotype: The junction departs from germline at one end; a sequencing error may be responsible. The chain is built from TRBV12-3 or TRBV12-4 and TRBJ1-1; TRBD1 is a possible D gene (5 bases). The CDR3 is 12 residues long. This CDR3 reads CASSTQQGQASF. Written as DNA, the CDR3 is TGTGCCAGCAGTACCCAGCAGGGCCAAGCTTCCTTT.

The rearrangement joins TRBV2 to TRBJ1-1, with a weak D call TRBD1 (5 bases). Germline V CDR1 and CDR2: SNHLY, FYNNEI. The CDR3 has 13 amino acids. V was shortened by 3 bases and J by 1 base, with 6 bases between the two germline ends. This CDR3 reads CASSDQGNTEAFF. The CDR3 bases are TGTGCCAGCAGTGATCAGGGGAACACTGAAGCTTTCTTT.

This clonotype has a count of ten or more. The J gene is TRBJ1-4, the V gene TRBV4-2, with 8 bases aligning to TRBD1. V lost 1 base and J lost 5; bases outside the gene matches: 6. From germline, CDR1 is LGHNA and CDR2 YNFKEQ. This CDR3 contains 16 residues. CDR3 sequence reads: CASSQGGTGRNEKLFF. The CDR3 coding sequence is TGTGCCAGCAGCCAAGGAGGGACAGGAAGGAATGAAAAACTGTTTTTT.

CDR3: CASIGVEGVNEQFF. CDR3 sequence (DNA): TGCGCCAGCATTGGGGTTGAGGGAGTCAATGAGCAGTTCTTC. V usage is TRBV5-1 and J usage is TRBJ2-1; D might be TRBD2 (5 bases). The CDR3 spans 14 residues. V was trimmed by 6 bases and J by 6 bases, leaving 16 bases between them. The V gene's germline CDR1 is SGHRS and CDR2 YFSETQ.

This clonotype was detected ten times or more. The chain joins TRBV20-1 to TRBJ2-5; unclear D gene. Deletions cut 3 bases from V and 5 bases from J, with 13 bases between. CDR1 DFQATT and CDR2 SNEGSKA come from the germline V gene (reference sequence). This CDR3 contains 13 residues. This chain's CDR3 is CSASQRQMETQYF. The CDR3 bases are TGCAGTGCTAGCCAACGGCAAATGGAGACCCAGTACTTC.

This clonotype has ten or more counts. V usage is TRBV6-4 and J usage is TRBJ2-6, with TRBD1 matching 9 bases. The CDR3 loop spans 16 amino acids. Germline lookup yields CDR1 MRHNA and CDR2 SNTAGT. The trim removed 5 bases at V and 2 bases at J, leaving 4 bases unmatched. The CDR3, as DNA: TGTGCCAGCAGTAAGGGACAGGGCCCTGGGGCCAACGTCCTGACTTTC. This gives the protein CASSKGQGPGANVLTF.

Worth noting for this clonotype: A clone one base away is much larger, so this may be a read error. CDR3 protein: CASSDRVAEAFF. Here the CDR3 DNA reads TGTGCCAGTAGTGACAGGGTCGCTGAAGCTTTCTTT. The rearrangement joins TRBV19 to TRBJ1-1; TRBD1 aligns across 7 bases. The trim removed 5 bases at V and 6 bases at J, leaving 3 bases unmatched. CDR1 is LNHDA and CDR2 is SQIVND in the germline V gene (reference sequence). CDR3 length: 12 residues.

This clonotype has only a few counts. V is TRBV6-5 and J is TRBJ2-2, with a weak D call TRBD2 (6 bases). CDR1 and CDR2 from the germline V gene are MNHEY and SVGAGI. This CDR3 is built from 16 residues. V was trimmed by 1 base and J by 1 base, leaving 10 bases between them. The CDR3 here is CASSYYGTQNTGELFF. For the CDR3, the DNA is TGTGCCAGCAGTTACTATGGGACTCAGAACACCGGGGAGCTGTTTTTT.